The 17 T cell receptor beta chains in this list originate from one sample, sequenced in a study of shared clonotypes between healthy human individuals. In the naive CD8 group, cells lacked CD45RO and were positively selected for CCR7, so terminally differentiated effector memory CD45RA+ cells were left out. This table comes from immunoSEQ multiplex PCR, and its TCRdb copy is limited to in-frame clones, with some not included. The sample lists about 600,000 clones, 95% to 96% occurring once. The sequenced sample was naive CD8+ T cells sorted from blood. The receptors derive from a woman aged 30 to 39 in good health.

The chain recombines TRBV27 with TRBJ2-3; 7 bases align to TRBD2. Germline-derived CDR1 and CDR2 are MNHEY and SMNVEV (reference sequence). The V gene end was trimmed by 3 bases and the J gene end by 0 bases; junction bases not matched to a gene: 6. The CDR3 extends over 16 amino acids. The DNA of the CDR3 is TGTGCCAGCAGTTTGGTACTAGCGACTAGCACAGATACGCAGTATTTT. Protein product: CASSLVLATSTDTQYF.

The gene calls are TRBV4-2 and TRBJ2-1; 10 bases are a match to TRBD2. V gave up 0 bases and J gave up 5 bases; unmatched junction bases: 10. The CDR3 is made up of 18 amino acids. Germline V gene lookup returns CDR1 LGHNA and CDR2 YNFKEQ. CDR3 bases: TGTGCCAGCAGCCAAGAGCTAGCGGGAGCACCGGGGAACAATGAGCAGTTCTTC. Protein sequence: CASSQELAGAPGNNEQFF.

The chain combines TRBV5-4 with TRBJ2-7, with D maybe TRBD1 (5 bases). Trimming removed 3 bases at V and 2 bases at J, with 12 bases between. Germline V gene data show CDR1 as SGHNT and CDR2 as YYREEE (reference sequence). This CDR3 is built from 14 residues. The CDR3 spells CASSSFDRAYEQYF. DNA for the CDR3: TGTGCCAGCAGCTCATTTGACAGAGCCTACGAGCAGTACTTC.

The rearrangement joins TRBV20-1 to TRBJ2-7, with TRBD1 as a possible D gene (6 bases). Trimming took off 3 bases at V and 7 bases at J, with 7 bases between the two ends. CDR1 and CDR2 (germline): DFQATT, SNEGSKA (reference sequence). There are 10 residues in the CDR3. CDR3 protein: CSASRGEQYF. The DNA of the CDR3 is TGCAGTGCTAGCAGGGGAGAGCAGTACTTC.

CDR3 sequence (DNA): TGCGCCAGCAGCCAACAAGGGGGGGCGGGAGGCTACGAGCAGTACTTC. This codes for CASSQQGGAGGYEQYF. The chain carries TRBV4-1 and TRBJ2-7; 8 nucleotides line up with TRBD2. Looked up from germline, CDR1 is MGHRA and CDR2 is YSYEKL. The CDR3 is 16 residues long. V was pared by 2 bases and J by 3 bases, with 9 bases of the junction left unmatched.

This rearrangement joins TRBV9 to TRBJ1-3; D remains ambiguous. This CDR3 is 11 amino acids long. Trimming removed 3 bases at V and 5 bases at J, with 3 bases between. Germline CDR1 and CDR2: SGDLS and YYNGEE. CDR3 region: CASSGRNTIYF. CDR3 sequence (DNA): TGTGCCAGCAGCGGAAGAAACACCATATATTTT.

Details on this clone: The junction shows a germline mismatch at one end, possibly a read error. Written as DNA, the CDR3 is TGTGCCAGCAGTCCACTAGCGGGAGGCTCCCACAATGAGCAGTTCTTC. This sequence encodes CASSPLAGGSHNEQFF. The J gene is TRBJ2-1, the V gene TRBV28, with 12 bases lining up with TRBD2. CDR3 length: 16 amino acids. The germline CDR1 and CDR2 sequences are MDHEN and SYDVKM.

This clone has just a few counts. The V and J genes are TRBV2 and TRBJ2-7, with 7 bases aligning to TRBD1. In germline, CDR1 is SNHLY, CDR2 FYNNEI. The CDR3 sequence is 12 residues long. The V segment lost 6 bases and the J segment 6 bases; nucleotides outside the gene matches: 5. CDR3 sequence: CASSWTGFEQYF. The CDR3 nucleotides are TGTGCCAGCAGCTGGACAGGATTCGAGCAGTACTTC. Filled out from reference TRBV2 and TRBJ2-7, the complete variable domain reads EPEVTQTPSHQVTQMGQEVILRCVPISNHLYFYWYRQILGQKVEFLVSFYNNEISEKSEIFDDQFSVERPDGSNFTLKIRSTKLEDSAMYFCASSWTGFEQYFGPGTRLTVT.

The CDR3: CASRDGKVNEQFF. The CDR3 DNA follows: TGTGCCAGCAGAGACGGAAAGGTCAATGAGCAGTTCTTC. The chain recombines TRBV7-9 with TRBJ2-1, with no clear D. The V gene's germline CDR1 is SEHNR and CDR2 FQNEAQ (reference sequence). Trimming left V 6 bases short and J 6 bases short, with 12 bases between. The CDR3 extends over 13 amino acids.

This chain uses TRBV19 with TRBJ2-6; 7 bases align to TRBD1. CDR3 length: 15 amino acids. Germline V gene data show CDR1 as LNHDA and CDR2 as SQIVND (reference sequence). After removal of 8 bases from V and 0 bases from J, the junction contained 4 bases not matched to a gene. The CDR3 protein is CASGDSLSGANVLTF. CDR3 DNA: TGTGCCAGTGGGGACAGCCTCTCTGGGGCCAACGTCCTGACTTTC.

The chain links TRBV25-1 to TRBJ2-1; no definite D call. Germline V CDR1 and CDR2: MGHDK, SYGVNS. V gave up 4 bases and J gave up 2 bases, with 9 bases separating them. The CDR3 spans 14 residues. CDR3 DNA sequence: TGTGCCAGCAGTGCCCAATCAGCCTACAATGAGCAGTTCTTC. Translated: CASSAQSAYNEQFF.

The chain's CDR3 is CASSDISGSYNEQFF. DNA of the CDR3: TGCGCCAGCAGTGACATAAGCGGTTCCTACAATGAGCAGTTCTTC. The rearrangement joins TRBV10-2 to TRBJ2-1; tentative D call: TRBD2 (5 bases). V lost 3 bases and J lost 1, with 10 bases in between. The CDR3 has 15 residues. Germline V gene data show CDR1 as WSHSY and CDR2 as SAAADI.

Note on this clone: Other DNA sequences in this sample translate to the same CDR3. The DNA of the CDR3 is TGTGCCAGCAGCTTCGGGACAGGGGTCTACGAGCAGTACTTC. Amino acid sequence: CASSFGTGVYEQYF. The V and J genes are TRBV7-2 and TRBJ2-7, with 10 nucleotides matching TRBD1. The CDR3 has 14 amino acids. V lost 3 bases to trimming and J lost 3 bases; unmatched junction nucleotides: 2. The germline V gene encodes CDR1 SGHTA and CDR2 FQGNSA.

Here the CDR3 DNA reads TGCAGTGCTAGAGATAGGGTTGACTACACCTTC. It encodes CSARDRVDYTF. This sequence joins TRBV20-1 and TRBJ1-2; the D is unclear. Germline V gives CDR1 DFQATT, CDR2 SNEGSKA (reference sequence). The CDR3 extends over 11 amino acids. V was clipped by 0 bases and J by 10 bases, with 9 bases between them.

The chain carries TRBV6-5 and TRBJ1-5; 7 bases agree with TRBD1. Trimming removed 5 bases from V and 3 bases from J; junction bases left unmatched: 7. This CDR3 has 15 amino acids. Germline V gives CDR1 MNHEY, CDR2 SVGAGI. CDR3 nucleotides: TGTGCCAGCAGTCCCGGGACAGAGATCAATCAGCCCCAGCATTTT. This sequence encodes CASSPGTEINQPQHF.

This sequence joins TRBV11-2 and TRBJ2-1; D gene ambiguous. The ends were cut back, 2 bases at V and 7 bases at J, with 15 bases in the middle. CDR1 and CDR2 from the germline V gene are SGHAT and FQNNGV. This CDR3 spans 15 amino acids. CDR3 nucleotide sequence: TGTGCCAGCAGCTTATGGCAAGAGAGGATGAATGAGCAGTTCTTC. This translates into CASSLWQERMNEQFF.

This chain uses TRBV5-1 with TRBJ1-1, with TRBD1 matching over 7 bases. The CDR3 has 15 amino acids. Germline CDR1 reads SGHRS; CDR2 reads YFSETQ. With 4 bases clipped from V and 3 bases from J, the junction kept 9 bases outside the gene matches. The DNA for the CDR3 is TGCGCCAGCAGCAGTTACAGGGGCAGGGACACTGAAGCTTTCTTT. Translating it yields CASSSYRGRDTEAFF.